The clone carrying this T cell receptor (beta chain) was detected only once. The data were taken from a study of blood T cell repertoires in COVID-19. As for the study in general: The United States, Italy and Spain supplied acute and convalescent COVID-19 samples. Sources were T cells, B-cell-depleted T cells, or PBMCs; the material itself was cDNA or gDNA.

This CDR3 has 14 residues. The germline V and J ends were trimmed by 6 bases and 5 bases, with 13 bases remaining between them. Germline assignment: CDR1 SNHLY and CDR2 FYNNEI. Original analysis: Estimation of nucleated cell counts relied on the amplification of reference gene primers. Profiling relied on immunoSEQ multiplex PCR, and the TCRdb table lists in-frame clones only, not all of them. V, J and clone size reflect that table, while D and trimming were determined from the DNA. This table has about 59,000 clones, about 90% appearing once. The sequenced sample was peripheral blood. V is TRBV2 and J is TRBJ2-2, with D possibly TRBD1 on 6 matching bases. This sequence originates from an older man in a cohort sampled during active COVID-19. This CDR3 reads CASRGAPGTGELFF. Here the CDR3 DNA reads TGTGCCAGCAGGGGGGCCCCGGGAACCGGGGAGCTGTTTTTT.